This T cell receptor beta chain was documented in a study of regulatory T cells in long-lasting Graves disease. Trimming at V came to 6 bases and at J to 8 bases, leaving 6 bases not matched to a gene. The CDR3 has 14 residues. According to the study, TCR beta libraries were built with iRepertoire HTBI primers and CDR3-region Arm-PCR. TCRdb fed the multiplex PCR reads into MiXCR, producing one record per CDR3 protein. Of roughly 510,000 distinct CDR3 sequences in the sample, about 16% were seen once. A few counts support this clonotype. Regarding time point: newly diagnosed GD, antithyroid drugs for less than 3 months. PBMC RNA was the source of the TCR library. Those enrolled as patients came out of an endocrinology department in Xi'an, China. Each patient gave around 8.1 milliliters of EDTA-anticoagulated peripheral blood. The same sample was also used in a study of T cells in Graves' hyperthyroidism and ophthalmopathy.

Specimen: peripheral blood mononuclear cells (PBMCs), collected at new diagnosis, from a patient treated with antithyroid drugs. The sequence was obtained from a man aged 18 to 30 with Graves disease. The chain employs TRBV12-3 or TRBV12-4 and TRBJ1-4; the match to TRBD1 covers 10 bases. CDR3 protein: CASRWTGGGEKLFF. The CDR3 DNA reads TGTGCCAGCAGGTGGACAGGGGGTGGAGAAAAACTGTTTTTT.